This T cell receptor beta chain came from a study of metastatic and nonmetastatic thyroid tumors. Study at large: Repertoire comparisons spanned blood and tumor or nodule tissue from malignant and benign thyroid patients. Study results and limitations: According to reports, the diversity of TCR beta was significantly higher in malignant thyroid tumors than in benign nodules, and this held in both blood and tumor samples.

No treatment had been given to any patient before thyroid surgery. From the PCR reads, TCRdb re-called clones with MiXCR. The data show 3,000 to 3,500 clones, approximately 30% seen once. Concerning this clone: Its target is unknown.

Germline loops: CDR1 MNHNY, CDR2 SVGAGI (reference sequence). V lost 0 bases to trimming and J lost 2 bases; unmatched junction nucleotides: 8. This CDR3 spans 17 amino acids. Sequencing used adjacent normal tissue. This TCR was recovered from a male donor with papillary thyroid cancer or a benign thyroid nodule (not recorded which). Some clones in this sample may be carry-over from other donors' samples. The chain links TRBV6-6 to TRBJ2-7, with 9 bases identical to TRBD1. CDR3 bases: TGTGCCAGCAGTTACTCTGGCGAGAGACAGGGGGCCTACGAGCAGTACTTC. Translating it yields CASSYSGERQGAYEQYF.